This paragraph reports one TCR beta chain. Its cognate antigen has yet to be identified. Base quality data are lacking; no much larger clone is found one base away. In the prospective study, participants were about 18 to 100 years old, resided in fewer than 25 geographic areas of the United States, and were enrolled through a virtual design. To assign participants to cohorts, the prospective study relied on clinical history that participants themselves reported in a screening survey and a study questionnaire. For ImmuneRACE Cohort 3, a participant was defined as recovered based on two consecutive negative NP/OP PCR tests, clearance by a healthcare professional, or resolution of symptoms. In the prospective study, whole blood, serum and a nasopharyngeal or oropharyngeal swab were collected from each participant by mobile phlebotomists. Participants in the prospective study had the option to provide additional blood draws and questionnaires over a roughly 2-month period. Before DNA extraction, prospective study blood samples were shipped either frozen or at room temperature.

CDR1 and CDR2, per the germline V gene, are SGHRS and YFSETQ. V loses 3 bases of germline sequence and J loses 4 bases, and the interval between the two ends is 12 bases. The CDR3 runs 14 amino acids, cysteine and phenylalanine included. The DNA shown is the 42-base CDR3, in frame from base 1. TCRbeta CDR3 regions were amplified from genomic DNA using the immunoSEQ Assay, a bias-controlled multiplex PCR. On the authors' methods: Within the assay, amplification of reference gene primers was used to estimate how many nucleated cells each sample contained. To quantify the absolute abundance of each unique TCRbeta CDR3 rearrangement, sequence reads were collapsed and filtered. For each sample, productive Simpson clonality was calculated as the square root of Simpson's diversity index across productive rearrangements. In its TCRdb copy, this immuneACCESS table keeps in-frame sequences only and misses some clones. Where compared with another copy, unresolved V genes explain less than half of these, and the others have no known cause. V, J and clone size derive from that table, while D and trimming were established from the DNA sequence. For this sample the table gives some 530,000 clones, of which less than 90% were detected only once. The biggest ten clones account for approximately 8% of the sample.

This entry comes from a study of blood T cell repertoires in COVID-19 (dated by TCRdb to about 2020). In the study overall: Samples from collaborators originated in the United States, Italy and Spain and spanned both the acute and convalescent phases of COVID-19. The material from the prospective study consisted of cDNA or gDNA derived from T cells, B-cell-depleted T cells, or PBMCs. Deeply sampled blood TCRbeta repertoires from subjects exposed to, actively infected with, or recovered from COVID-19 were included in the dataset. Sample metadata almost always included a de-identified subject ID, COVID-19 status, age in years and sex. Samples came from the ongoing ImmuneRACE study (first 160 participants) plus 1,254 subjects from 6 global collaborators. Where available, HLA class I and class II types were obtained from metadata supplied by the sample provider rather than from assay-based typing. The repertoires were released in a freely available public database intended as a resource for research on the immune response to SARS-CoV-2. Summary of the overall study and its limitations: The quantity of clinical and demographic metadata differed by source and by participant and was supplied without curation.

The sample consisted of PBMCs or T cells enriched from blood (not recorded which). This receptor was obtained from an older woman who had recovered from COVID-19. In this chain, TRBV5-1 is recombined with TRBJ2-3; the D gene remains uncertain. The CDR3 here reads CASSSSLVPDTQYF. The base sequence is TGCGCCAGCAGCTCGTCCCTAGTTCCAGATACGCAGTATTTT.